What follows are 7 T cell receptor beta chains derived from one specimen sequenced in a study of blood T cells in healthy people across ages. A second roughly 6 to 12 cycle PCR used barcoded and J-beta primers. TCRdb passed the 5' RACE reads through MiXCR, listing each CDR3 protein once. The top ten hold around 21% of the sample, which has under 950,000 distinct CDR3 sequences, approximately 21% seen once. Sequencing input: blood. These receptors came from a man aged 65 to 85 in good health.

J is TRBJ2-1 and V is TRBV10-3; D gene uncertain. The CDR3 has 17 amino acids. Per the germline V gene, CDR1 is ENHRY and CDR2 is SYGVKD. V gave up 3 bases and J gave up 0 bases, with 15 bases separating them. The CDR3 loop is CAISDLDPMSSYNEQFF. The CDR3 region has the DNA TGTGCCATCAGTGATCTGGATCCCATGAGCTCCTACAATGAGCAGTTCTTC.

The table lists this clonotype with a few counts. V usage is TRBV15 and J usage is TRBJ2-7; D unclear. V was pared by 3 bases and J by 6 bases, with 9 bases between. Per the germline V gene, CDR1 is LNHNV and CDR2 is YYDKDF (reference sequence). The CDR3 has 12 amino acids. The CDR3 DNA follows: TGTGCCACCAGCAGGGGTTTAACCGAGCAGTACTTC. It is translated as CATSRGLTEQYF.

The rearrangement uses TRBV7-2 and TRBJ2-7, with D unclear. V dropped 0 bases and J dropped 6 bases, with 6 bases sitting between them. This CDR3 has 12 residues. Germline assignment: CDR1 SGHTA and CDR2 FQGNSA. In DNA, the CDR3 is TGTGCCAGCAGCTTAGCACACGGCGAGCAGTACTTC. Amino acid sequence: CASSLAHGEQYF.

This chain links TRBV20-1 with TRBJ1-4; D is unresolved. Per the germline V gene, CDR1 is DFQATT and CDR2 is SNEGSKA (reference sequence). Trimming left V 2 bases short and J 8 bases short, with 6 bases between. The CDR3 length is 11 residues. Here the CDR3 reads CSARLPEKLFF. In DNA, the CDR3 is TGCAGTGCTAGACTCCCGGAAAAACTGTTTTTT.

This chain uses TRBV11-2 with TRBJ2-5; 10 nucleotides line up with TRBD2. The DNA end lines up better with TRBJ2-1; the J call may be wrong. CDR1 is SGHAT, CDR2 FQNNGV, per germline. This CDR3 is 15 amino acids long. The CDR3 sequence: CASSGASGSLYEQFF. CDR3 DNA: TGTGCCAGCAGCGGCGCTAGCGGGAGTCTCTATGAGCAGTTCTTC.

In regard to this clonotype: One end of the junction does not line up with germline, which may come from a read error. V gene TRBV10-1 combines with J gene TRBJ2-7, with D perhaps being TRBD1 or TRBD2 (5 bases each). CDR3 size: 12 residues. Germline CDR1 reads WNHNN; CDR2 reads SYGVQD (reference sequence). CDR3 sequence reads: CASSDPGAFSHF. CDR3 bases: TGCGCCAGCAGTGACCCCGGGGCGTTCAGCCACTTC.

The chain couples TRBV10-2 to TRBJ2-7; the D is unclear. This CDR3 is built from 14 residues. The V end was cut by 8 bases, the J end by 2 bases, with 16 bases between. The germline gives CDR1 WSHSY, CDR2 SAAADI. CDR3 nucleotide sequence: TGCGCCAGCGTCAATCTGGGTTTTCCCTACGAGCAGTACTTC. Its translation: CASVNLGFPYEQYF.